A selection of T cell receptor beta chains follows, all from one sample in a study of blood T cells in healthy people across ages. TCRdb ran MiXCR on the 5' RACE reads and lists one entry per CDR3 protein. Of roughly 1.6 million distinct CDR3 sequences listed, 30% to 40% are singletons. Sequenced sample: blood. Receptor source: a woman aged 25 to 39 in good health. CDR3s include the opening cysteine and the closing phenylalanine or tryptophan. Fields, in order: V gene, CDR3 length, D gene, clone size, CDR3 protein. D genes are given only for firm matches. Size values are once, few and many counts, or a class for expanded clones, and some rows have none.

>TRBV11-2|13|.|once
CASSLAGTYGQYF
>TRBV28|17|.|.
CASSTIGRGSRNSPLHF
>TRBV20-1|14|TRBD1|.
CSAAPTGVYLGYTF
>TRBV10-3|11|.|few
CATRDTREQYF
>TRBV15|12|.|few
CATSRDAGELFF
>TRBV2|14|.|.
CASPRWADPNGQFF
>TRBV9|18|.|.
CASSVGGVGRLAKNIQYF
>TRBV3-1|14|.|.
CASSQDGGRSEAFF
>TRBV6-2/TRBV6-3|18|.|few
CASSYEAPGNSGANVLTF
>TRBV20-1|13|.|.
CSGASYVTDEQYF
>TRBV20-1|13|TRBD1|.
CSAPQGINQPQHF
>TRBV15|13|.|few
CATNTGSQETQYF
>TRBV7-9|15|TRBD1|few
CASSLAQQGDQPQHF
>TRBV4-2|15|TRBD2|few
CASSHSSGSVNEQFF
>TRBV3-1|15|TRBD1|.
CASSQVGDRVNEQYF
>TRBV4-2|13|.|.
CASSQVGGREAFF
>TRBV7-3|13|.|.
CASSPRVAEPLHF